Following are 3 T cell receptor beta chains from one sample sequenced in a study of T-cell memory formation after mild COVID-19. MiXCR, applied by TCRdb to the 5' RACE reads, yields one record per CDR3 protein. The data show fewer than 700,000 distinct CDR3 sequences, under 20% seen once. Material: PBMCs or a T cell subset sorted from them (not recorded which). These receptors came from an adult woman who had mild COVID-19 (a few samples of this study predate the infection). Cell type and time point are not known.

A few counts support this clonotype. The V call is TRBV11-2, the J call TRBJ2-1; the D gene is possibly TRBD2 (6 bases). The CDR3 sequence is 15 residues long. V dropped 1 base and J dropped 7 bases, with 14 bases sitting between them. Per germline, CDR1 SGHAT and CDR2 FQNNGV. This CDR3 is CASSLGTTIQNEQFF. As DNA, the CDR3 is TGTGCCAGCAGCTTAGGGACTACGATCCAAAATGAGCAGTTCTTC.

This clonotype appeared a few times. CDR3 bases: TGTGCCAGCAGCCCCGGGGGGGGGCTAGGAAACATTCAGTACTTC. This encodes CASSPGGGLGNIQYF. The rearrangement uses TRBV7-3 and TRBJ2-4, with 8 positions matching TRBD2. The CDR3 consists of 15 residues. The V and J ends lost 5 bases and 6 bases, in that order; junction bases with no gene match: 9. Germline V gene lookup returns CDR1 SGHTA and CDR2 FQGTGA.

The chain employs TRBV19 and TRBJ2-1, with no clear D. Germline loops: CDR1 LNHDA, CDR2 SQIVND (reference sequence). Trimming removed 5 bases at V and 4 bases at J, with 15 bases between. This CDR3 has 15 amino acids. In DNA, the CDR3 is TGTGCCAGTAGTGCCGTCTATAGTCAGTACAATGAGCAGTTCTTC. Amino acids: CASSAVYSQYNEQFF. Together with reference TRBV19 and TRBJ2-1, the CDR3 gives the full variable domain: DGGITQSPKYLFRKEGQNVTLSCEQNLNHDAMYWYRQDPGQGLRLIYYSQIVNDFQKGDIAEGYSVSREKKESFPLTVTSAQKNPTAFYLCASSAVYSQYNEQFFGPGTRLTVL.